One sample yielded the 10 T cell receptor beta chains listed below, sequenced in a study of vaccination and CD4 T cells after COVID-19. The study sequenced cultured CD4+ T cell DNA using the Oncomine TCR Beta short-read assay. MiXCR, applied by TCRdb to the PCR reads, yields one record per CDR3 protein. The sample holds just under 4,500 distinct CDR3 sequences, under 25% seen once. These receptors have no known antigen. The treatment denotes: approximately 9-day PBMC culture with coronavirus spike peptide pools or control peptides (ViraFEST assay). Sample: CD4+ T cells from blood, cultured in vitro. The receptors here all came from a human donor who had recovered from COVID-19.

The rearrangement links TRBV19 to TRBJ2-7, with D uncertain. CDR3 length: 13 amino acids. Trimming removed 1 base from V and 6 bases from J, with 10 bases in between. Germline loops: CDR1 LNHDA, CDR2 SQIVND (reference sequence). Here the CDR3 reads CASSIVANREQYF. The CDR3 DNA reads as TGTGCCAGTAGTATAGTTGCCAACCGCGAGCAGTACTTC.

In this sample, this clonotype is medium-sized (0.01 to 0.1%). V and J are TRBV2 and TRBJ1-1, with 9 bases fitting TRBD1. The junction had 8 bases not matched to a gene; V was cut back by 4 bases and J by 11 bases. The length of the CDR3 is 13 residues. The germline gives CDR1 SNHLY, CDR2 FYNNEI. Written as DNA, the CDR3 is TGTGCCAGCAGTGCCCGGACAGGGGCATGGGCTTTCTTT. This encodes CASSARTGAWAFF.

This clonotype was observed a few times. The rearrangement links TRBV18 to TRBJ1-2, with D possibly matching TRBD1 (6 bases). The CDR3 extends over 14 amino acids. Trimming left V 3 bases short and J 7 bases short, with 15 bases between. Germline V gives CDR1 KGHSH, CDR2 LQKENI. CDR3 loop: CASSPPEQGRGYTF. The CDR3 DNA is TGTGCCAGCTCACCGCCAGAACAGGGTCGTGGCTACACCTTC.

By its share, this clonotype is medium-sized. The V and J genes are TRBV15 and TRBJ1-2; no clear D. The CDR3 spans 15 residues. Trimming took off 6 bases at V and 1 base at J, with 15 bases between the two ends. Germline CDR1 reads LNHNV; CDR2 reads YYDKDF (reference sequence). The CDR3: CATRKDSAGNYGYTF. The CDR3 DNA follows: TGTGCCACCAGGAAAGATTCTGCCGGTAACTATGGCTACACCTTC.

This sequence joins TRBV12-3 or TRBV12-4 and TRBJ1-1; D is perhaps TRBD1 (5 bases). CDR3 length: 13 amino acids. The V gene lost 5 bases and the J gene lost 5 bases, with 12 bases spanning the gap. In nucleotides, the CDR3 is TGTGCCAGCAGTCCCTCAGGGAGGACTGAAGCTTTCTTT. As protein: CASSPSGRTEAFF.

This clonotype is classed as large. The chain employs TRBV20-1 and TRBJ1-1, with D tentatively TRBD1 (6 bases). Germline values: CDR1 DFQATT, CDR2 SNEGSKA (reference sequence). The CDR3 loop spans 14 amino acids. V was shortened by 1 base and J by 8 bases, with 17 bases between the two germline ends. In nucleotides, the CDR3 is TGCAGTGCTAGAGTTGGAGCGGGGGCGATAGAAGCTTTCTTT. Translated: CSARVGAGAIEAFF.

The CDR3 reads CASSVGTSYEQYF. Here the CDR3 DNA reads TGTGCCAGCAGTGTTGGGACCTCCTACGAGCAGTACTTC. This rearrangement joins TRBV2 to TRBJ2-7, with D perhaps being TRBD1 or TRBD2 (5 bases each). Trimming removed 4 bases from V and 0 bases from J, with 7 bases in between. The CDR3 runs 13 residues. Germline lookup yields CDR1 SNHLY and CDR2 FYNNEI.

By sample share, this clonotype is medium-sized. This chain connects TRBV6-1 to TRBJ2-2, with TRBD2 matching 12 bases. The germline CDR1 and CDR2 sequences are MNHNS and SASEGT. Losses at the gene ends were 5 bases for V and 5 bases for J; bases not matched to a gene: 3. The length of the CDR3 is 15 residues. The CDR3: CASSPGLAGTGELFF. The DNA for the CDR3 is TGTGCCAGCAGTCCGGGACTAGCGGGTACCGGGGAGCTGTTTTTT.

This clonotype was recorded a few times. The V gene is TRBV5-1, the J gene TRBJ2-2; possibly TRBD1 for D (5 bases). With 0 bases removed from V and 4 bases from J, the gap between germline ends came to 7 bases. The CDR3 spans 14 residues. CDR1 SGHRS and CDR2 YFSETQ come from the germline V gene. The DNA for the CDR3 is TGCGCCAGCAGCTTGGTGGACATCACCGGGGAGCTGTTTTTT. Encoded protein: CASSLVDITGELFF. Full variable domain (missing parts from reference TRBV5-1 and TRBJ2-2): KAGVTQTPRYLIKTRGQQVTLSCSPISGHRSVSWYQQTPGQGLQFLFEYFSETQRNKGNFPGRFSGRQFSNSRSEMNVSTLELGDSALYLCASSLVDITGELFFGEGSRLTVL.

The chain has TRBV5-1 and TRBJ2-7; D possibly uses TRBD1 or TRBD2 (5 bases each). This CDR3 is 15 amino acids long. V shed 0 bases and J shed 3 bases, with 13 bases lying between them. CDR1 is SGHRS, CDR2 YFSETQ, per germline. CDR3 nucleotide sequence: TGCGCCAGCAGCTTGGGAGGGACCGTCAGCTACGAGCAGTACTTC. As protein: CASSLGGTVSYEQYF.